This T cell receptor (beta chain) was sequenced for a study of blood T cell repertoires in COVID-19. The V and J ends lost 4 bases and 4 bases respectively, with 13 bases between them. The CDR3 totals 14 residues. CDR1 MNHNY and CDR2 SVGAGI come from the germline V gene (reference sequence). In the authors' methods: It was from reference gene primer amplification that nucleated cell counts were estimated. Repertoires were generated with immunoSEQ multiplex PCR, while TCRdb's copy carries only in-frame clones and drops some. The V and J calls and clone size come from that table; D and trimming were worked out from the DNA. Seen here are roughly 280,000 clones, about nine tenths observed once, and the top ten hold approximately 10%.

Sequencing was performed on peripheral blood. This chain uses TRBV6-6 with TRBJ1-2; D possibly corresponds to TRBD1 (5 bases). The TCR originated in a woman aged 25-40 years with COVID-19, enrolled during active disease. The CDR3: CASSLGEAGYGYTF. DNA of the CDR3: TGTGCCAGCAGTTTAGGGGAAGCGGGCTATGGCTACACCTTC.